This note documents a single TCR beta chain sequence. The source of the sample is a study of blood T cell repertoires in COVID-19. Study-wide background: COVID-19 samples, acute and convalescent, were from the United States, Italy and Spain. PBMCs, B-cell-depleted T cells, or T cells were the source of the cDNA or gDNA that made up the material.

This CDR3 is 21 amino acids long. Per germline, CDR1 SGHVS and CDR2 FQNEAQ. The V gene end was trimmed by 1 base and the J gene end by 2 bases; junction bases not matched to a gene: 15. Per the original data handling: Scientists estimated how many nucleated cells there were by amplifying reference gene primers. The repertoire was sequenced with immunoSEQ multiplex PCR; TCRdb's copy has only in-frame clones and lacks some. Clone size and the V and J calls come from that table; the DNA yielded D and trimming. The sample lists 65,000 to 70,000 clones; roughly 85% were seen once. This TCR derives from a woman in her sixties or seventies with acute or convalescent COVID-19. The sequenced sample was peripheral blood. The chain carries TRBV7-8 and TRBJ2-1, with TRBD2 matching over 12 bases. CDR3 protein: CASSLVLFLAGGPNAYNEQFF. The DNA for the CDR3 is TGTGCCAGCAGCTTAGTACTGTTTCTAGCGGGAGGGCCTAATGCCTACAATGAGCAGTTCTTC.